One and the same sample provided the 7 T cell receptor beta chains below, sequenced in a study of identical twins. TCRdb used MiXCR to reprocess the 5' RACE reads, holding one entry per CDR3 protein. The top ten hold under 3% of the sample, which has about 570,000 distinct CDR3 sequences, roughly 9.9% seen once. The sample was also reused in another study, on yellow fever vaccine responses in identical twins.

Sequenced material: PBMCs. These receptors came from a woman aged 18-35 years in good health.

This clonotype was observed a handful of times. The chain combines TRBV12-3 or TRBV12-4 with TRBJ1-2; D is unresolved. V dropped 7 bases and J dropped 3 bases, with 15 bases sitting between them. The CDR3 is 14 amino acids. The CDR3 nucleotides read TGTGCCAGCACCCCGGGTCAGTACGACTATGGCTACACCTTC. Protein sequence: CASTPGQYDYGYTF.

The chain uses TRBV6-1 and TRBJ2-2, with 9 positions matching TRBD2. V gave up 6 bases and J gave up 3 bases; unmatched junction bases: 8. CDR1 and CDR2 (germline): MNHNS, SASEGT. CDR3 length: 16 residues. CDR3 region: CASRRGTSSHTGELFF. Here the CDR3 DNA reads TGTGCCAGCAGACGTGGGACTAGCTCTCACACCGGGGAGCTGTTTTTT.

This clonotype was picked up many times. The chain links TRBV4-3 to TRBJ2-7, with 8 bases that match TRBD1. CDR3 length: 14 residues. V shed 2 bases and J 2 bases; nucleotides not matched to a gene: 2. Germline-derived CDR1 and CDR2 are LGHNA and YSLEER. The DNA for the CDR3 is TGCGCCAGCAGCCAATCGACAGGGGCCTACGAGCAGTACTTC. Translated: CASSQSTGAYEQYF.

The rearrangement links TRBV19 to TRBJ2-7; 13 nucleotides align to TRBD2. There are 14 residues in the CDR3. Germline trimming cut 6 bases from V and 6 bases from J; bases unmatched to any gene: 5. Germline loops: CDR1 LNHDA, CDR2 SQIVND (reference sequence). The CDR3 is CASSGTSGMIEQYF. The CDR3 DNA is TGTGCCAGTAGCGGGACTAGCGGGATGATCGAGCAGTACTTC.

This clonotype turned up a few times. This rearrangement joins TRBV4-3 to TRBJ2-4; the D gene could be TRBD1 or TRBD2 (5 bases each). V was shortened by 1 base and J by 2 bases, with 15 bases between the two germline ends. The V gene's germline CDR1 is LGHNA and CDR2 YSLEER. CDR3 length equals 17 residues. The CDR3 reads CASSQVGQGAPKNIQYF. The DNA of the CDR3 is TGCGCCAGCAGCCAAGTTGGTCAGGGAGCGCCCAAAAACATTCAGTACTTC.

This clonotype was recorded at least ten times. This chain joins TRBV12-3 or TRBV12-4 and TRBJ2-1, with 8 bases that match TRBD2. Unmatched junction bases numbered 11, after V lost 10 bases and J lost 0 bases. This CDR3 contains 16 residues. CDR3 coding DNA: TGTGCCACCAAATTTACTAGCGGAGGCTCCTACAATGAGCAGTTCTTC. Translating it yields CATKFTSGGSYNEQFF.

The CDR3 coding sequence is TGTGCCAGCAGCTTTGATTGGGGGGCCTACACCGGGGAGCTGTTTTTT. Its translation: CASSFDWGAYTGELFF. This chain connects TRBV11-2 to TRBJ2-2; D is possibly TRBD1 or TRBD2 (6 bases each). Trimming stripped 3 bases from V and 3 bases from J, with 14 bases between. The CDR3 sequence is 16 residues long. Germline assignment: CDR1 SGHAT and CDR2 FQNNGV.